Below are 7 T cell receptor beta chains sequenced from a single sample in a study of T cells expressing NK-cell markers (dated by TCRdb to about 2020). The method was 5' RACE. Sequenced on an Illumina HiSeq 2000. After TCRdb reprocessed the reads, each CDR3 protein sequence was kept as one row, without DNA. The sample's clone listing holds about 170,000 distinct CDR3 sequences. The biggest ten clones account for 20% of the sample. The sample comprised blood T cells: a sorted CD56 or NKG2C T cell subset, CD4+ or CD8+ T cells, or bulk PBMC T cells (not recorded which). The source is a man aged 18 to 69 in good health.

The rearrangement uses TRBV6-5 and TRBJ1-3. Germline loops: CDR1 MNHEY, CDR2 SVGAGI. The CDR3 totals 15 residues. CDR3 residues: CASSYSIGTGNTIYF.

This rearrangement joins TRBV30 to TRBJ2-7; there is no DNA to check the TCRdb D call of TRBD1. CDR3 length: 14 residues. In germline, CDR1 is GTSNPN, CDR2 SVGIG (reference sequence). The CDR3 reads CAWDNTGFSYEQYF.

J is TRBJ2-6 and V is TRBV15; absent DNA, TCRdb's TRBD1 call cannot be checked. This CDR3 is 16 amino acids long. Germline loops: CDR1 LNHNV, CDR2 YYDKDF (reference sequence). CDR3 loop: CATSSHTGVGANVLTF. The full variable domain, with the rest looked up from reference TRBV15 and TRBJ2-6, is DAMVIQNPRYQVTQFGKPVTLSCSQTLNHNVMYWYQQKSSQAPKLLFHYYDKDFNNEADTPDNFQSRRPNTSFCFLDIRSPGLGDTAMYLCATSSHTGVGANVLTFGAGSRLTVL.

The rearrangement joins TRBV12-3 or TRBV12-4 to TRBJ2-1. The CDR3 contains 14 residues. The CDR3 loop reads CASARAETYNEQFF.

The chain has TRBV5-6 and TRBJ2-1; the D gene TCRdb calls, TRBD2, cannot be checked with no DNA. This CDR3 has 16 amino acids. Germline V CDR1 and CDR2: SGHDT, YYEEEE. The CDR3 region is CASSFGTSGGVNEQFF.

This sequence joins TRBV15 and TRBJ1-5; TCRdb calls TRBD1, which cannot be checked without DNA. CDR1 and CDR2 (germline): LNHNV, YYDKDF (reference sequence). The CDR3 spans 14 residues. The CDR3 sequence is CATSREAGSEPQHF.

This chain joins TRBV20-1 and TRBJ1-1; TCRdb designates TRBD1, a call that cannot be tested without DNA. The CDR3 consists of 11 residues. In germline, CDR1 is DFQATT, CDR2 SNEGSKA (reference sequence). CDR3 residues: CSAWTGGVAFF.